The rows below give T cell receptor beta chains drawn from one sample of a study of regulatory T cells in long-lasting Graves disease. One entry per CDR3 protein results from TCRdb running MiXCR on the multiplex PCR reads. The table records approximately 490,000 distinct CDR3 sequences, 15% to 20% of them present only once. The data were also submitted as part of a second study, on T cells in Graves' hyperthyroidism and ophthalmopathy.

The sample here was peripheral blood mononuclear cells (PBMCs), taken at new diagnosis, from a patient treated with antithyroid drugs. These receptors were taken from a man aged 40-49 years with Graves disease. Each CDR3 is given without its conserved first and last residue. Clone sizes are given selectively: once, few, many, or a class where the clone is expanded.

v_gene	abundance	j_gene	CDR3aa
TRBV6-2/TRBV6-3	.	TRBJ1-1	ASSYGGNVNTEAF
TRBV24-1	few	TRBJ2-3	ATSEPHPRADTQY
TRBV9	.	TRBJ2-1	ASSVGPLAVFDNEQF
TRBV20-1	few	TRBJ2-1	SALGLAGYNEQF
TRBV3-1	many	TRBJ2-1	ASSQGFYNEQF
TRBV30	many	TRBJ2-2	AWSVLLPNFPGELF
TRBV20-1	many	TRBJ2-7	SARPGTTTTEQY
TRBV5-6	.	TRBJ1-2	ASSPPSGTHYGYT
TRBV4-1	few	TRBJ2-7	ASSQGVTSSHEQY
TRBV7-3	many	TRBJ2-2	ASSLGGGTTGELF
TRBV5-6	.	TRBJ2-3	ASSSSQGADTQY
TRBV20-1	.	TRBJ2-7	SARAITSYEQY
TRBV6-5	.	TRBJ2-1	ASSDSAAVYNEQF
TRBV5-6	.	TRBJ2-5	ASSLPDLLAGEETQY
TRBV9	.	TRBJ2-3	ASSVEGTGGPTDTQY
TRBV11-2	many	TRBJ2-2	ASSSAGPRLEFPRELF
TRBV7-2	.	TRBJ2-2	ASRQPNTGELF
TRBV28	.	TRBJ2-1	ASNSAGGRRYEQF
TRBV24-1	few	TRBJ2-7	ATAHSGRAWEQY
TRBV12-5	.	TRBJ2-7	ASGFPGQGVYEQY
TRBV5-1	few	TRBJ2-2	ASSLDSVTGELF
TRBV13	many	TRBJ1-4	ASSLRPTNEKLF
TRBV27	many	TRBJ2-3	ASSTPSGRASDTQY
TRBV20-1	many	TRBJ2-2	SARAPPGVNTGELF
TRBV7-6	.	TRBJ1-5	ASSLLMGNQPQH
TRBV24-1	.	TRBJ1-5	ATRMDANQPQH
TRBV11-3	many	TRBJ2-3	ASSEAGGPETQY
TRBV10-3	few	TRBJ2-1	AIRGTSGGPNEQF
TRBV6-5	.	TRBJ2-2	ASSYITGPGTGELF
TRBV11-2	many	TRBJ2-3	ASSLSAVDTQY
TRBV24-1	few	TRBJ2-2	ATSEPWTSGSAGELF
TRBV27	few	TRBJ2-2	ASSSRQGSGTGELF
TRBV15	many	TRBJ1-1	ATSRAGNTEAF
TRBV5-1	.	TRBJ2-2	ASTPTSVVTGELF
TRBV11-1	many	TRBJ2-1	ASSPTLDEQF
TRBV28	many	TRBJ2-7	ASSTTVPYEQY
TRBV20-1	.	TRBJ2-6	SAGQPGTGANVLT
TRBV5-1	.	TRBJ2-5	ASSLELGDEAQY
TRBV5-1	many	TRBJ2-1	ASSGIAGGWNEQF
TRBV2	few	TRBJ1-1	ASSVRYTEAF
TRBV5-1	few	TRBJ1-5	ASSLGGFQPQH
TRBV12-3/TRBV12-4	many	TRBJ2-3	ASSLRGRGTDTQY
TRBV30	many	TRBJ1-2	AWSVQQENT